This TCR beta chain was found in a study of T cells after yellow fever vaccination (dated by TCRdb to the late 2010s). Turning to the overall study: The SMART-Seq v4 Ultra Low Input RNA kit was used to prepare libraries from fractions with low cell numbers. Blood was collected at multiple timepoints before and after primary and secondary immunization, and bulk PBMC replicates and cell subsets were isolated. To track T-cell clones before and after primary and booster YFV17D yellow fever vaccination, bulk TCR alpha and beta repertoires were sequenced longitudinally. Two healthy male donors, one aged 18 to 30 and one aged 30 to 40 years, were included in the cohort.

In light of the paper, this sample's treatment or condition label describes: live attenuated yellow fever vaccine strain. A standard Ficoll-Paque protocol was used to isolate PBMCs from peripheral blood. Dynabeads CD4 and CD8 positive selection kits were used to isolate CD4 and CD8 T-cell fractions. RNA was extracted with TriZol from bulk PBMCs, CD4 and CD8 fractions, and dextramer-positive and dextramer-negative fractions. The germline V gene supplies CDR1 SGDLS and CDR2 YYNGEE. Counted from cysteine to valine, this CDR3 has 16 amino acids. CDR3 DNA is the only sequence kept; it has 48 bases, read in frame from the first base. Germline trimming: 2 bases from V, 5 bases from J; junction bases outside gene matches: 9. This clonotype has just a few counts. The clone's antigen remains unknown. No base quality values were provided; no much bigger clone lies one nucleotide off. Overall results and qualifications from the work: A small fraction of clonotypes appeared in both the CD4 and CD8 compartments, likely as a result of convergent recombination. Most clones expanded after primary vaccination were re-detected after the booster (96% of CD4 and 88% of CD8), suggesting broad memory maintenance. The secondary T-cell response was found to be weaker but faster than the primary response, with a peak reached on day 5 rather than on day 15. Because abundant contaminating clonotypes from the bulk population could be contained in FACS-sorted repertoires, computational filtering was required. The study included only two donors, which limits how far the findings can be generalized.

TCRdb shows the sequencer as Illumina NovaSeq 6000. Synthesis of TCR cDNA relied on 5'RACE template switching, a step that introduced a universal primer site along with unique molecular identifiers. cDNA synthesis was primed from both the TCR alpha and TCR beta constant segments. Two PCR steps were used to amplify libraries, with sample barcodes and sequencing adapters being added in the second step. Sequencing of the libraries was done on either Illumina HiSeq 2500 (2x100 bp) or NovaSeq (2x150 bp). Processing in the source paper ran as follows. Reads were demultiplexed and collapsed into UMI consensus sequences with MIGEC, and V(D)J alignment was performed with MiXCR. Vaccine-responding clonotypes were defined with edgeR using replicate PBMC samples, requiring FDR below 0.01 and a log2 fold change above 5 up to day 15. Bulk clonotypes were assigned CD4 or CD8 identity according to which sequenced CD4 or CD8 repertoire held them at higher abundance. The public sequencing data were trimmed at Q25 with fastp and processed into clonotypes with MiXCR by TCRdb, which kept only in-frame beta chains. When rows share a CDR3 protein, they turn into one entry using the most common DNA and genes. The V and J calls follow TCRdb's processing rather than the paper's. For this sample there are 150,000 to 200,000 distinct CDR3 sequences; about 10% appear just once. The top ten clonotypes cover 36% of the sample.

The sequence came from a man aged 18-30 years who received the YFV17D yellow fever vaccine. Recombination connected TRBV9 to TRBJ2-7; 11 nucleotides in the junction match TRBD2. The sequences come from CD8+ T cells sorted from PBMCs, collected 15 days after the yellow fever booster vaccination. CDR3 sequence: CASSVGRTSGFDEQYV. The sequenced DNA: TGTGCCAGCAGCGTGGGTCGGACTAGCGGGTTTGACGAGCAGTACGTC.